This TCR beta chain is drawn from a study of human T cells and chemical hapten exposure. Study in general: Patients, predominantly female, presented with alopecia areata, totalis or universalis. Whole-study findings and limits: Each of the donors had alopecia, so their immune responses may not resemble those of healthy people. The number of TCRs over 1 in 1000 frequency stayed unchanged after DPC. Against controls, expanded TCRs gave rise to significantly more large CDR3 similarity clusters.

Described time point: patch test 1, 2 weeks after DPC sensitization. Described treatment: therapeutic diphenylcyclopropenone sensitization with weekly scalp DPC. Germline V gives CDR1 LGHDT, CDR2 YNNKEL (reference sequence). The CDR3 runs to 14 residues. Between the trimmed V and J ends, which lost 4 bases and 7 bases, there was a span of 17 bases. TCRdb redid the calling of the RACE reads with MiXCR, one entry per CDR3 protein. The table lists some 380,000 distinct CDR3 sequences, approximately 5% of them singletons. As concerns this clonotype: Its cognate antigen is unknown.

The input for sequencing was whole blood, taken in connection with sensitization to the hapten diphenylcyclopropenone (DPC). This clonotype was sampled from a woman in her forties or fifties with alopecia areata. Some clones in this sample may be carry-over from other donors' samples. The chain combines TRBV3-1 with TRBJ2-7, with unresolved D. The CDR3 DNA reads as TGTGCCAGCAGCCTTACCGGCGTGGGCTGGGAGCAGTACTTC. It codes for CASSLTGVGWEQYF.